The rows below give T cell receptor beta chains drawn from one sample of a study of cytomegalovirus exposure and HLA in healthy donors. The assay was immunoSEQ multiplex PCR, and TCRdb's table has in-frame clones only and misses some. This sample has over 130,000 clones; around 60% occur once, and the top ten carry approximately 7%. Sequencing was performed on PBMCs. Receptor source: a woman aged 60-70 years in good health and CMV-seropositive. Both conserved end residues are part of each CDR3. The D gene is left open where the match is weak. A row's size may be missing; if present it is once, few, many or a size class.

size	D	V	J	CDR3
few	TRBD1	TRBV11-2	TRBJ2-5	CASSTHGTDQETQYF
NA	NA	TRBV5-1	TRBJ2-7	CASSFDSYEQYF
NA	NA	TRBV5-1	TRBJ2-5	CASSLARDYQETQYF
NA	TRBD1	TRBV6-5	TRBJ1-1	CASSSYPGTGNTEAFF
once	TRBD2	TRBV15	TRBJ2-1	CATSRDAAGWRYNEQFF
few	NA	TRBV6-1	TRBJ2-7	CASSEELGSFDYEQYF
NA	TRBD1	TRBV5-1	NA	CASRGTGAYEQYF
NA	TRBD2	TRBV9	TRBJ2-3	CASTLAGVVTDTQYF
NA	TRBD1	TRBV7-2	TRBJ1-1	CASSFRQGRETEAFF
NA	NA	TRBV20-1	TRBJ2-7	CSAIWGGEQYF
NA	NA	TRBV5-1	TRBJ1-2	CASSLESVNYGYTF
NA	NA	TRBV5-8	TRBJ1-1	CASSLTANTEAFF
NA	NA	TRBV11-1	TRBJ2-7	CASSLGGPTSYEQYF
NA	TRBD2	TRBV18	TRBJ2-7	CASSESRGRYEQYF
NA	NA	TRBV7-2	TRBJ2-3	CASSFSGATDTQYF
NA	NA	TRBV7-2	TRBJ2-2	CASSVELTAYTGELFF
few	NA	TRBV13	TRBJ1-1	CASSLGPETPTEAFF
NA	NA	TRBV7-2	TRBJ1-4	CASSYRVGEKLFF
NA	NA	TRBV27	TRBJ2-7	CASRPRSGAHEQYF
NA	TRBD2	TRBV29-1	TRBJ2-3	CSVGLAGTDTQYF
NA	NA	TRBV13	TRBJ1-1	CASSRFQQGQGTEAFF
once	TRBD1	TRBV28	TRBJ2-5	CASRPGGAETQYF